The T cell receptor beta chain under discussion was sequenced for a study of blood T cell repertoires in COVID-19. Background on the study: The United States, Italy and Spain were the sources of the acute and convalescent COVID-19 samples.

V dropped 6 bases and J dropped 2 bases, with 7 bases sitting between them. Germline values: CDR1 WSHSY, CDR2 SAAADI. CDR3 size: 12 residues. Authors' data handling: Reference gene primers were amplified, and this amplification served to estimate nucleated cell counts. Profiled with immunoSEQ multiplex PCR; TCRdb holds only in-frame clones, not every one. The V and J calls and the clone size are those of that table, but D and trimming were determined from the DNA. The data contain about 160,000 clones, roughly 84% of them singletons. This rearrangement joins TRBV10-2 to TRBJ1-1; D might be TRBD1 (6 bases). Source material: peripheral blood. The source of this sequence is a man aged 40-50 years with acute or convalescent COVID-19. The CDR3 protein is CASRQGNTEAFF. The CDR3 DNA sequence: TGCGCCAGCAGACAGGGCAACACTGAAGCTTTCTTT.